These 6 T cell receptor beta chains were sequenced from one sample in a study of response to subunit inactivated influenza vaccine. Each CDR3 protein is one row after TCRdb ran MiXCR on the RT-PCR reads. The table includes 500,000 to 600,000 distinct CDR3 sequences, about 11% detected once. The sample was also reused in another study, on T cells expressing NK-cell markers. According to that study: Production of TCR beta cDNA relied on 5'RACE template switching with UMIs.

Sequencing was performed on PBMCs from blood, taken on the day of vaccination. The receptors originated from a man aged 45-65 years who received an inactivated influenza vaccine.

The chain links TRBV15 to TRBJ2-7, with unresolved D. The CDR3 spans 13 residues. Trimming left V 1 base short and J 1 base short, with 5 bases between. Germline V lookup: CDR1 LNHNV, CDR2 YYDKDF (reference sequence). The CDR3 loop is CATSRVLSYEQYF. Written as DNA, the CDR3 is TGTGCCACCAGCAGAGTTTTGTCCTACGAGCAGTACTTC.

The chain employs TRBV7-9 and TRBJ1-2, with D unclear. The CDR3 is 13 amino acids. Trimming stripped 4 bases from V and 6 bases from J, with 12 bases between. Germline-derived CDR1 and CDR2 are SEHNR and FQNEAQ (reference sequence). The chain's CDR3 is CASSSTGYDGYTF. CDR3 sequence (DNA): TGTGCCAGCAGCTCCACGGGTTACGATGGCTACACCTTC.

V is TRBV29-1 and J is TRBJ2-4; D is possibly TRBD1 (5 bases). The ends were cut back, 0 bases at V and 2 bases at J, with 8 bases in the middle. The CDR3 totals 14 residues. The germline V gene encodes CDR1 SQVTM and CDR2 ANQGSEA. The CDR3 reads CSVEDSGPKNIQYF. The CDR3, as DNA: TGCAGCGTTGAAGACTCAGGGCCCAAAAACATTCAGTACTTC.

This clonotype was counted between two and nine times. The chain carries TRBV20-1 and TRBJ1-1; D is perhaps TRBD1 (5 bases). Trimming stripped 0 bases from V and 8 bases from J, with 10 bases between. The V gene's germline CDR1 is DFQATT and CDR2 SNEGSKA (reference sequence). This CDR3 comprises 12 residues. For the CDR3, the DNA is TGCAGTGCTAGAGATACAGGCCAGGAAGCTTTCTTT. Amino acids: CSARDTGQEAFF.

This clonotype was seen repeatedly, ten times or more. V is TRBV6-1 and J is TRBJ2-1; 8 bases are a match to TRBD1. Germline V lookup: CDR1 MNHNS, CDR2 SASEGT. The CDR3 runs 14 residues. The J segment lost 2 bases and the V segment lost 5 bases, leaving 2 bases of the junction unmatched. In DNA form, the CDR3 reads TGTGCCAGCAGTACAGGGGGAGCCTACAATGAGCAGTTCTTC. It yields the protein CASSTGGAYNEQFF.

This clonotype has only a few counts. The V and J genes are TRBV30 and TRBJ2-2, with 7 nucleotides matching TRBD1. V lost 5 bases, J lost 5 bases, and 8 bases stayed unmatched. The germline gives CDR1 GTSNPN, CDR2 SVGIG (reference sequence). This CDR3 has 14 amino acids. The CDR3, as DNA: TGTGCCTGGGACGGGACAGACCTAACCGGGGAGCTGTTTTTT. It is translated as CAWDGTDLTGELFF. The variable domain in full, completed from reference TRBV30 and TRBJ2-2, reads SQTIHQWPATLVQPVGSPLSLECTVEGTSNPNLYWYRQAAGRGLQLLFYSVGIGQISSEVPQNLSASRPQDRQFILSSKKLLLSDSGFYLCAWDGTDLTGELFFGEGSRLTVL.